This TCR beta chain is from a study of CD8 T cells in ankylosing spondylitis. Study-wide results and caveats: Some of the motif variants had earlier been found in reactive arthritis patients' fluid and blood. Ankylosing spondylitis blood appeared to be characterized by a TCR beta motif of under 10 highly homologous variants. Reports say disease-linked clones showed up significantly more in matched ankylosing spondylitis synovial fluid.

With molecular barcodes, quantitative 5'-RACE was used to make the TCR beta libraries. One entry per CDR3 protein, called by TCRdb with MiXCR from the 5' RACE reads. Found here are about 270,000 distinct CDR3 sequences, more than 25% of them singletons; the top ten hold roughly 4.2%. This clonotype showed up just a few times. Its cognate antigen is unknown. The length of the CDR3 is 13 residues. V was shortened by 3 bases and J by 5 bases, with 12 bases between the two germline ends. Germline V gene lookup returns CDR1 DFQATT and CDR2 SNEGSKA (reference sequence). The receptor was derived from a male donor with ankylosing spondylitis or in good health (not recorded which). Input material: blood, either unsorted or a sorted T cell fraction (not recorded which). The rearrangement uses TRBV20-1 and TRBJ2-3, with D possibly being TRBD2 (6 bases). CDR3 nucleotide sequence: TGCAGTGCTAGTCCGGGGGTGGTAGATACGCAGTATTTT. Its translation: CSASPGVVDTQYF.